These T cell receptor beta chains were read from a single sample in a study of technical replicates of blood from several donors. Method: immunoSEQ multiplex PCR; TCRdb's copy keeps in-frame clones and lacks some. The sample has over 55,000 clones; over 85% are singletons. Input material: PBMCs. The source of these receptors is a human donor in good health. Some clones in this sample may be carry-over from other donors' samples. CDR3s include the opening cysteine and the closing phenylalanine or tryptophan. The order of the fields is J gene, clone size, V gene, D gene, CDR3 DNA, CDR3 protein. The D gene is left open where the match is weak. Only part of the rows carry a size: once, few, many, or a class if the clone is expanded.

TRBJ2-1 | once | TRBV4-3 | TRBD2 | TGCGCCAGCAGCCAAGAACTAGCGGGTGACAACAATGAGCAGTTCTTC | CASSQELAGDNNEQFF
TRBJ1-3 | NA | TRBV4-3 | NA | TGCGCCAGCAGCCAAGACAGGGACTCTGGAAACACCATATATTTT | CASSQDRDSGNTIYF
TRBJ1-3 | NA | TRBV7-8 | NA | TGTGCCAGCAGGGGGGCTTGGCGGGAGAGCGCTGGAAACACCATATATTTT | CASRGAWRESAGNTIYF
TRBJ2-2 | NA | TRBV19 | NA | TGTGCCAGTGATGGTAGCGGGAACACCGGGGAGCTGTTTTTT | CASDGSGNTGELFF
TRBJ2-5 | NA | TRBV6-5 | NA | TGTGCCAGCAGTACCACAGGGTACGAAGAGACCCAGTACTTC | CASSTTGYEETQYF
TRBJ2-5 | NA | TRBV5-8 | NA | TGTGCCAGCAGCTTGGTGCCGGACCAAGAGACCCAGTACTTC | CASSLVPDQETQYF
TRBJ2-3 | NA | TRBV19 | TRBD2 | TGTGCCAGTAGAGATGCGGGAGGGGATACGCAGTATTTT | CASRDAGGDTQYF
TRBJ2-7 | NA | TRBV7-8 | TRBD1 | TGTGCCAGCAGCTCGGACAGGGTTGACTACGAGCAGTACTTC | CASSSDRVDYEQYF
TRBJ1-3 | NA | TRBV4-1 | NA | TGCGCCAGCAGACCTACAGGGTGGAACACCATATATTTT | CASRPTGWNTIYF
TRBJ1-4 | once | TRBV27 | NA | TGTGCCAGCAGTTACCAGGGGAGTGGTGAAAAACTGTTTTTT | CASSYQGSGEKLFF
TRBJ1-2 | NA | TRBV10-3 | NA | TGTGCCATCAGTGAGCCGGGAGGGAAGTACGGTGGCTACACCTTC | CAISEPGGKYGGYTF
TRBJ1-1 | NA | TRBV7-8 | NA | TGTGCCAGCAGCTTAAAATCGCAGGGGTGGGTAGACACTGAAGCTTTCTTT | CASSLKSQGWVDTEAFF
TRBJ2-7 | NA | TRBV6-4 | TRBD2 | TGTGCCAGCAGTGACTCGACTAGCGGGAAGCAGTACTTC | CASSDSTSGKQYF
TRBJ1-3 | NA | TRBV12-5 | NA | TGTGCTAGTGGTTTGGAACCAGTCTCTGGAAACACCATATATTTT | CASGLEPVSGNTIYF
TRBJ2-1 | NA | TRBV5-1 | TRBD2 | TGCGCCAGCAGCCTTGGACTAGCGGGTGCTAGGGAGCAGTTCTTC | CASSLGLAGAREQFF
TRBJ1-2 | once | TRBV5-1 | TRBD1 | TGCGCCAGCAGCTTGGACAGGGGAGGTGGCTACACCTTC | CASSLDRGGGYTF
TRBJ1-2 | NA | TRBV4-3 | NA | TGCGCCAGCAGCCAAGCGTATGGGAGCCGGGGCTACACCTTC | CASSQAYGSRGYTF
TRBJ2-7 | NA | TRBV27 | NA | TGTGCCAGCAGCCCACGGGGAGGGGGTTCCCACGAGCAGTACTTC | CASSPRGGGSHEQYF
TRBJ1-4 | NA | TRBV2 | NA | TGTGCCAGCAGCAGGGGAACTAATGAAAAACTGTTTTTT | CASSRGTNEKLFF
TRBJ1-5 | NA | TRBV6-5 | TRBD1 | TGTGCCAGCAGTTGGACAGGGGATAGCAATCAGCCCCAGCATTTT | CASSWTGDSNQPQHF